This TCR beta chain was sequenced for a study of blood T cells in healthy people across ages (dated by TCRdb to 2013 to 2016). Context from the whole study: In model experiments, template switching captured roughly one uniquely barcoded TCR beta cDNA molecule for every two T cells. Age-related changes in TCR beta repertoire diversity were measured in the study by deep sequencing normalized with unique cDNA molecular identifiers. The donors were split into four age groups: young (average 16 years), middle-aged (over 35), aged (around 67) and long-lived (approximately 80). To avoid experimental bias, donors of different ages were spread randomly across the sequencing lanes. Two additional independent replicas of 1 million unique cDNA reads from the same blood draw were analyzed for two donors (one aged 18 to 30 and one aged 80 or older).

The donors were about 40 Caucasian individuals from Russia, aged roughly 6 to 100 years, who were systemically healthy. Each donor gave 9 to 10 milliliters of peripheral blood, collected into EDTA-treated Vacutainer tubes. PBMCs were isolated by Ficoll-Paque density-gradient centrifugation, with at least 6 million obtained per sample. Total RNA was extracted from PBMCs with Trizol reagent, with at least 5 micrograms obtained per sample. For every donor, an aliquot of PBMCs went through flow cytometry to measure the percentages of naive CD45RAhigh/CD27high T cells. The library relied on 5' RACE. Sequencing used an Illumina HiSeq 2500. A second roughly 6 to 11 cycle PCR used a sample-barcoded 5' primer and a J-beta primer mix. A template-switch 5' adaptor carrying 12 random nucleotides introduced a unique molecular identifier onto each TCR beta cDNA molecule. Each sample yielded at least 2.5 million CDR3-containing paired-end reads. All of the RNA was converted into first-strand cDNA using the Mint cDNA synthesis kit, with a TRBC-specific oligonucleotide serving as the primer. Following uracil-DNA glycosylase treatment, all cDNA underwent a first 18-cycle PCR with the universal primers M1SS and BC2_uni_R. Turning to the authors' computational methods: Normalization of each sample was performed by random selection of 1 million high-quality reads, each carrying a distinct molecular identifier. Instead of being binned into consensus sequences, reads with shared molecular identifiers were discarded. MiTCR, set to a Q25 quality threshold and the strictest error-elimination algorithm, was used for CDR3 identification, clonotype clustering and error correction. Lower-bound total TCR beta diversity was estimated with a nonparametric unseen species model using Euler transformation. TCRdb passed the public sequencing reads through fastp at Q25 and MiXCR, retaining productive beta sequences. Rows with one shared CDR3 protein collapse into an entry with the most common genes and DNA. V and J calls and clone size were set by TCRdb, not the authors. The sample records 1.5 million to 1.8 million distinct CDR3 sequences, approximately 43% of which are singletons. The top ten constitute 4% of the sample.

V gives up 5 bases and J gives up 2 bases, and the segment between their germline ends measures 13 bases. Spanning cysteine to phenylalanine, the CDR3 consists of 13 amino acids. Only the CDR3 part of the read is kept: 39 bases, read in frame from the first base. CDR1 is given as SQVTM and CDR2 as ANQGSEA, both from the germline V gene. Study-wide conclusions, independent of this receptor: Since profiling was done on bulk unsorted PBMCs, naive and antigen-experienced compartments could not be conclusively compared. As age increased, observed TCR beta diversity per million T cells dropped in a roughly linear way, and a significant reduction was already evident by age around 41. Compared with the aged group, the long-lived group had more naive CD4+ T cells, fewer expanded clones and increased TCR diversity, a pattern suggesting age selection. Estimates of total diversity based on one million sequenced T cells were regarded as lower bounds and as underestimates. Because donor CMV infection status was unknown, age-related changes in expanded clonotypes were potentially confounded. Observed TCR beta diversity correlated strongly with the percentage of naive T cells measured by flow cytometry.

This clonotype was observed a handful of times. Its antigen is not yet known. Base qualities are missing; no much larger clone stands one base away. The rearranged segments are TRBV29-1 and TRBJ2-7; the D gene cannot be resolved reliably. The clonotype comes from a woman in her late teens or twenties in good health. The specimen was blood. The CDR3 loop reads CSVQLGQAYEQYF. The DNA sequence is as follows: TGCAGCGTTCAGCTGGGTCAGGCCTACGAGCAGTACTTC.